This T cell receptor beta chain was retrieved from a study of T cell responses to AZD1222 COVID-19 vaccine. The study's findings and limits: Variant regions that are unmutated are reportedly the target of nearly half of spike-specific TCRs. Sampling captured repertoires only after the peak T cell response.

CDR1 SGHVS and CDR2 FQNEAQ come from the germline V gene. CDR3 size: 13 residues. V gave up 5 bases and J gave up 4 bases, with 12 bases separating them. Recipients boosted at about 4 weeks or about 12 weeks are pooled. Concerning this clone: Its cognate antigen is unknown. The same CDR3 arises from other DNA sequences in this sample as well.

TCRdb keeps only in-frame clones here, not all; method: immunoSEQ multiplex PCR. Of some 120,000 clones listed, 92% are singletons. This chain uses TRBV7-8 with TRBJ2-7; D is ambiguous. The clonotype originates from an adult who received the AZD1222 COVID-19 vaccine. Sequenced material: peripheral blood, taken 28 days after the second AZD1222 dose. The CDR3 DNA reads TGTGCCAGCAGCCTCGATACTCTGTACGAGCAGTACTTC. This gives the protein CASSLDTLYEQYF.